The sequence of this TCR beta chain was determined in a study of T cell repertoires in cytomegalovirus infection. One entry per CDR3 protein results from TCRdb running MiXCR on the reads. The data contain some 800,000 distinct CDR3 sequences, over 25% of them seen just once; the ten biggest clones take up roughly 12%. The V segment lost 7 bases and the J segment 6 bases; nucleotides outside the gene matches: 9. The germline V gene encodes CDR1 SGHTA and CDR2 FQGNSA. CDR3 size: 15 residues. About this clonotype itself: Its target is unknown.

The sample here was cultured CD8+ T cells from PBMCs, taken from culture after CMV antigen stimulation. V and J are TRBV7-2 and TRBJ1-6; TRBD1 aligns across 7 bases. The source is a human donor in good health (CMV status not recorded). Some clones in this sample may be carry-over from other donors' samples. The CDR3 loop is CASTPSTGTNSPLHF. CDR3 in DNA: TGTGCCAGCACCCCATCGACAGGGACTAATTCACCCCTCCACTTT. Full variable domain (rest looked up from reference TRBV7-2 and TRBJ1-6): GAGVSQSPSNKVTEKGKDVELRCDPISGHTALYWYRQSLGQGLEFLIYFQGNSAPDKSGLPSDRFSAERTGGSVSTLTIQRTQQEDSAVYLCASTPSTGTNSPLHFGNGTRLTVT.